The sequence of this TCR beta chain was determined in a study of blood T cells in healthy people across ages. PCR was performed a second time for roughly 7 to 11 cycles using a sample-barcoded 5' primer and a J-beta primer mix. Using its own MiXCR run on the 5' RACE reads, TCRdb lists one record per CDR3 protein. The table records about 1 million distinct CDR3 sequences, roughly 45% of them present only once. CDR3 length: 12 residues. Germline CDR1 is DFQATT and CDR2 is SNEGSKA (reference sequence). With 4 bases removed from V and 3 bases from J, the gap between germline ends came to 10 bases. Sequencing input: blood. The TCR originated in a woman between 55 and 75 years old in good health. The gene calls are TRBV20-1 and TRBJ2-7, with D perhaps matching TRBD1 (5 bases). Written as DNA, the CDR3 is TGCAGTGCTACCAGTGACAGCTACGAGCAGTACTTC. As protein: CSATSDSYEQYF.